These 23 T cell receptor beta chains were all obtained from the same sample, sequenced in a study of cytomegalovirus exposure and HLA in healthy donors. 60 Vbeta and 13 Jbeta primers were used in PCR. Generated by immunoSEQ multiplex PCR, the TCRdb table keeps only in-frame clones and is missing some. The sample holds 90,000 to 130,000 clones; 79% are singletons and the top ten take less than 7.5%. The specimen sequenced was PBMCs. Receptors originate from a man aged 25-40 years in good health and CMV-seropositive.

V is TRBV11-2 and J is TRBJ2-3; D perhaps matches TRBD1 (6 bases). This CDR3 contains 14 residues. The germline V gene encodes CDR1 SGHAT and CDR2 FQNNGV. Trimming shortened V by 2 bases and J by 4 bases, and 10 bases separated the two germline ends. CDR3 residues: CASSLRDTSDTQYF. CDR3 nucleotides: TGTGCCAGCAGCTTAAGGGACACTTCAGATACGCAGTATTTT.

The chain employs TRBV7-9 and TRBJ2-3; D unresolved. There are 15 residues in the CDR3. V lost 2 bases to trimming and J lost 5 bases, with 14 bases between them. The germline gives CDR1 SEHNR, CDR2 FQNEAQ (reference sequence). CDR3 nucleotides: TGTGCCAGCAGCTTACCCCTCCTAGTCAGAGATACGCAGTATTTT. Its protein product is CASSLPLLVRDTQYF.

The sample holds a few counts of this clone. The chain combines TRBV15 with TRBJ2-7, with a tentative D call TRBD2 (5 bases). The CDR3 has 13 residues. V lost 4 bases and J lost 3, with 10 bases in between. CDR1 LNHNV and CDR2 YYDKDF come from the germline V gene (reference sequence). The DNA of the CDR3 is TGTGCCACCAGCATTCCCGGGGACTACGAGCAGTACTTC. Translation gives CATSIPGDYEQYF.

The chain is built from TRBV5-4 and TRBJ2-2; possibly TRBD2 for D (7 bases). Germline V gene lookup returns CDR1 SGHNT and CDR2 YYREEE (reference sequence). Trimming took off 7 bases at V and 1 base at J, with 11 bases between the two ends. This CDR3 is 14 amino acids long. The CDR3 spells CASSRGGNTGELFF. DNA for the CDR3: TGTGCCAGCTCAAGGGGGGGGAACACCGGGGAGCTGTTTTTT. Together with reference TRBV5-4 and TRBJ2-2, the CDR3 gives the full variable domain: ETGVTQSPTHLIKTRGQQVTLRCSSQSGHNTVSWYQQALGQGPQFIFQYYREEENGRGNFPPRFSGLQFPNYSSELNVNALELDDSALYLCASSRGGNTGELFFGEGSRLTVL.

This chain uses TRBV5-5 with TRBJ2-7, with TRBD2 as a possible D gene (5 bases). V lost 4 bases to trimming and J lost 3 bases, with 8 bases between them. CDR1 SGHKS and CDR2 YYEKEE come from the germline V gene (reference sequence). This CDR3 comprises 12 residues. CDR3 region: CASSLGDYEQYF. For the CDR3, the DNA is TGTGCCAGCAGCCTCGGGGACTACGAGCAGTACTTC.

CDR3 bases: TGTGCCAGCAGCTTACTAGCCAAAAACATTCAGTACTTC. Its translation: CASSLLAKNIQYF. The chain carries TRBV11-3 and TRBJ2-4; no clear D gene. The CDR3 contains 13 residues. Trimming shortened V by 2 bases and J by 0 bases, and 2 bases separated the two germline ends. CDR1 and CDR2 from the germline V gene are SGHNT and YENEEA. Looking up the rest from reference TRBV11-3 and TRBJ2-4 gives the full variable domain: EAGVVQSPRYKIIEKKQPVAFWCNPISGHNTLYWYLQNLGQGPELLIRYENEEAVDDSQLPKDRFSAERLKGVDSTLKIQPAELGDSAVYLCASSLLAKNIQYFGAGTRLSVL.

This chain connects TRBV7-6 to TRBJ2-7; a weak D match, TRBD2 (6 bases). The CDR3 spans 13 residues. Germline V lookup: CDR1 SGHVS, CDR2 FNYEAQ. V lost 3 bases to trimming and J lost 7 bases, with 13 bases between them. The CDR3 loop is CASSLARGGEQYF. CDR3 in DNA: TGTGCCAGCAGCTTGGCTAGGGGAGGAGAGCAGTACTTC.

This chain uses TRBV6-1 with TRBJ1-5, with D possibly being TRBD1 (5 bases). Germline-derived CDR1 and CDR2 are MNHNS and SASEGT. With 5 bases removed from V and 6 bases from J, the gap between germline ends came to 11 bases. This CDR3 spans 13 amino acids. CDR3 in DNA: TGTGCCAGCAGTTATGGGGGGACTCAGCCCCAGCATTTT. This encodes CASSYGGTQPQHF.

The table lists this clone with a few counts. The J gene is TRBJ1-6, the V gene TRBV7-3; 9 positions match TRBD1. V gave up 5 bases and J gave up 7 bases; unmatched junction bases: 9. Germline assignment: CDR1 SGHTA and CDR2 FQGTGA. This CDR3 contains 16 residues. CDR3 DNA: TGTGCCAGCAGCACTCAGGCCGGGACAGGGAATTCACCCCTCCACTTT. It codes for CASSTQAGTGNSPLHF. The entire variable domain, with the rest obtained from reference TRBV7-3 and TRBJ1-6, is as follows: GAGVSQTPSNKVTEKGKYVELRCDPISGHTALYWYRQSLGQGPEFLIYFQGTGAADDSGLPNDRFFAVRPEGSVSTLKIQRTERGDSAVYLCASSTQAGTGNSPLHFGNGTRLTVT.

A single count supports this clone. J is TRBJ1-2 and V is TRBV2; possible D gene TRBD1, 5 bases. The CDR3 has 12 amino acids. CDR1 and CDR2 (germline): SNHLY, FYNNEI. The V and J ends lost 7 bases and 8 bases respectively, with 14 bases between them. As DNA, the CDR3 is TGTGCCAGCAAGCCCGGGAGGGACGGCTACACCTTC. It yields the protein CASKPGRDGYTF. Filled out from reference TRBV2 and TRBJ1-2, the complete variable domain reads EPEVTQTPSHQVTQMGQEVILRCVPISNHLYFYWYRQILGQKVEFLVSFYNNEISEKSEIFDDQFSVERPDGSNFTLKIRSTKLEDSAMYFCASKPGRDGYTFGSGTRLTVV.

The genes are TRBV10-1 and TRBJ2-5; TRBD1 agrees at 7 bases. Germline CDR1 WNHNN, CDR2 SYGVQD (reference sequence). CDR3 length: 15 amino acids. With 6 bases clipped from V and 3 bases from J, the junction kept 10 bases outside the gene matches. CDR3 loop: CASSDDRDWEETQYF. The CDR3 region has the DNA TGCGCCAGCAGCGACGACAGGGATTGGGAAGAGACCCAGTACTTC.

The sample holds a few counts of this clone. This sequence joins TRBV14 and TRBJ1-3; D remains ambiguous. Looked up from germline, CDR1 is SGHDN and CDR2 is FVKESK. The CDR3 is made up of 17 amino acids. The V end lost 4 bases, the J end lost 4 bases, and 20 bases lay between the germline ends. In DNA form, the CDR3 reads TGTGCCAGCAGCCGGAAGCCGGATACGGGGTCGGGAAACACCATATATTTT. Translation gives CASSRKPDTGSGNTIYF.

Written as DNA, the CDR3 is TGTGCCAGTAGGCCTGGCGGGAATACCGGGGAGCTGTTTTTT. Its protein product is CASRPGGNTGELFF. This rearrangement joins TRBV19 to TRBJ2-2; D is possibly TRBD2 (6 bases). In germline, CDR1 is LNHDA, CDR2 SQIVND (reference sequence). The CDR3 consists of 14 residues. Trimming removed 6 bases from V and 5 bases from J, with 13 bases in between.

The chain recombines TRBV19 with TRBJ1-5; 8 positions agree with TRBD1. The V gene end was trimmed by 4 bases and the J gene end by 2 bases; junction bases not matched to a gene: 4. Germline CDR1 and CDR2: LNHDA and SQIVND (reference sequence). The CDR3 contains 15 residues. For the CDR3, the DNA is TGTGCCAGTAGTAAGGACAGGGAAGGCAATCAGCCCCAGCATTTT. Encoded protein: CASSKDREGNQPQHF. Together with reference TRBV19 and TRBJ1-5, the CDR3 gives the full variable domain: DGGITQSPKYLFRKEGQNVTLSCEQNLNHDAMYWYRQDPGQGLRLIYYSQIVNDFQKGDIAEGYSVSREKKESFPLTVTSAQKNPTAFYLCASSKDREGNQPQHFGDGTRLSIL.

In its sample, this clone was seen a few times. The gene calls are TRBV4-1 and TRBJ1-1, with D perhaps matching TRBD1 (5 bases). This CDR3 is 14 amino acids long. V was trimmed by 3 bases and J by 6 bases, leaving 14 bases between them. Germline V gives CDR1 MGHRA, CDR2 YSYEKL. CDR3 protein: CASSQVTGIPEAFF. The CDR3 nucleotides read TGCGCCAGCAGCCAGGTTACAGGTATACCTGAAGCTTTCTTT.

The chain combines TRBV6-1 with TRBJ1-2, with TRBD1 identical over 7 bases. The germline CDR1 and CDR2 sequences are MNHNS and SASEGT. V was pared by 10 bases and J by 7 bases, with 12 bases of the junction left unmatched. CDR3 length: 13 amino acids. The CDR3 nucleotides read TGTGCCATTGGGACAGAGGGACTAGGTGGCTACACCTTC. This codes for CAIGTEGLGGYTF.

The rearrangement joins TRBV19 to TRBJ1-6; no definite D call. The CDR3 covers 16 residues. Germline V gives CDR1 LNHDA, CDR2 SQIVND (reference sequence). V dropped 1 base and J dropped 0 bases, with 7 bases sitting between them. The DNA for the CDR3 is TGTGCCAGTAGTATAGTGGGGAGCTCCTATAATTCACCCCTCCACTTT. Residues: CASSIVGSSYNSPLHF.

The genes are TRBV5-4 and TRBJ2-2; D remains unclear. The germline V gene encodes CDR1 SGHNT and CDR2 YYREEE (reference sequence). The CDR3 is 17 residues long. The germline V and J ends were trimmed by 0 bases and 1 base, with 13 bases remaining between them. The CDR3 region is CASSLANAVRNTGELFF. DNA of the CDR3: TGTGCCAGCAGCTTGGCCAACGCGGTCCGGAACACCGGGGAGCTGTTTTTT.

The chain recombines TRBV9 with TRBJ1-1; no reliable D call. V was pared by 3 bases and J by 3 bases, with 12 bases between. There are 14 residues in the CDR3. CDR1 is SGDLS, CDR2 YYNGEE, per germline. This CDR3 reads CASSGPVRDTEAFF. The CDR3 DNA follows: TGTGCCAGCAGCGGACCCGTCCGGGACACTGAAGCTTTCTTT. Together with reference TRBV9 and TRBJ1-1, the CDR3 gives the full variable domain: DSGVTQTPKHLITATGQRVTLRCSPRSGDLSVYWYQQSLDQGLQFLIQYYNGEERAKGNILERFSAQQFPDLHSELNLSSLELGDSALYFCASSGPVRDTEAFFGQGTRLTVV.

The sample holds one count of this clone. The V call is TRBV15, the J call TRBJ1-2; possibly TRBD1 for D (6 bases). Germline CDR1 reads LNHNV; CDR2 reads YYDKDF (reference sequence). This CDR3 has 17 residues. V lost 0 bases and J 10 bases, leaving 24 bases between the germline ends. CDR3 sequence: CATSREGRGKSGGFYTF. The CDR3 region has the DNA TGTGCCACCAGCAGAGAAGGCAGGGGAAAGTCGGGGGGGTTCTACACCTTC.

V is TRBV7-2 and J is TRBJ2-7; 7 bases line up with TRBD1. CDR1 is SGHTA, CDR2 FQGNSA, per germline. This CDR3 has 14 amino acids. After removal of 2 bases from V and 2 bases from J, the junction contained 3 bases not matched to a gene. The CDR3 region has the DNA TGTGCCAGCAGCTTAAGACAGGGCACCTACGAGCAGTACTTC. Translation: CASSLRQGTYEQYF.

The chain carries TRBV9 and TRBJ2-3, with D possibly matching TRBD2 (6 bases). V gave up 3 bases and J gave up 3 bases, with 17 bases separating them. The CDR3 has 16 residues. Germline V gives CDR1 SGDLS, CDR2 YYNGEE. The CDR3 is CASSARGLVKTDTQYF. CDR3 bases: TGTGCCAGCAGCGCCCGGGGGTTGGTTAAAACAGATACGCAGTATTTT.

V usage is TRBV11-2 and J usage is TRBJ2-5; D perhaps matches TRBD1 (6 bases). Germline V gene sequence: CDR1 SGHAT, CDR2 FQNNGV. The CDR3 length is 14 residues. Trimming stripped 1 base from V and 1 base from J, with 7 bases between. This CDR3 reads CASSLGTAQETQYF. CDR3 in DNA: TGTGCCAGCAGCTTAGGGACAGCCCAAGAGACCCAGTACTTC.